The 10 T cell receptor beta chains below come from one sample, sequenced in a study of T cells after yellow fever vaccination. TCRdb processed the 5' RACE reads anew with MiXCR; each CDR3 protein has one entry. The sample holds under 600,000 distinct CDR3 sequences; approximately 15% are singletons and the top ten take about 14%. The sequencing used PBMCs, collected on the day of the yellow fever booster vaccination. The receptors were gathered from a man aged 25-40 years who received the YFV17D yellow fever vaccine.

This clonotype has only a few counts. J is TRBJ2-7 and V is TRBV4-3; 7 nucleotides align to TRBD2. Losses at the gene ends were 2 bases for V and 6 bases for J; bases not matched to a gene: 13. This CDR3 region has 16 residues. CDR1 LGHNA and CDR2 YSLEER come from the germline V gene. The DNA of the CDR3 is TGCGCCAGCAGCCAAACCTCAAGCGGGAACGCGGGCGAGCAGTACTTC. Protein sequence: CASSQTSSGNAGEQYF.

This clonotype was detected only a few times. The V gene is TRBV10-3, the J gene TRBJ1-2; D gene unclear. V was shortened by 0 bases and J by 8 bases, with 13 bases between the two germline ends. Germline V gene lookup returns CDR1 ENHRY and CDR2 SYGVKD. The CDR3 is made up of 14 amino acids. The CDR3 region has the DNA TGTGCCATCAGTGAGTCGGAAGCATCGGGCGGCTACACCTTC. Translation: CAISESEASGGYTF.

This clonotype was found a few times. CDR3 region: CSTGTSGVNEQFF. CDR3 nucleotide sequence: TGCAGTACCGGGACTAGCGGGGTTAATGAGCAGTTCTTC. The V call is TRBV20-1, the J call TRBJ2-1, with TRBD2 matching 13 bases. This CDR3 comprises 13 residues. Trimming cost V 8 bases and J 7 bases; bases outside gene matches: 5. CDR1 is DFQATT and CDR2 is SNEGSKA in the germline V gene (reference sequence).

This clonotype has only a few counts. J is TRBJ2-3 and V is TRBV27; perhaps TRBD1 as D (5 bases). The CDR3 contains 16 residues. V lost 8 bases and J lost 2, with 20 bases in between. CDR1 and CDR2 from the germline V gene are MNHEY and SMNVEV (reference sequence). In nucleotides, the CDR3 is TGTGCCAGCGGTAGGGGTTCCACCGAACCCACAGATACGCAGTATTTT. Translated, it gives CASGRGSTEPTDTQYF.

This rearrangement joins TRBV6-5 to TRBJ2-3; 7 nucleotides agree with TRBD2. V lost 4 bases and J lost 5; bases outside the gene matches: 21. This CDR3 spans 19 amino acids. Per the germline V gene, CDR1 is MNHEY and CDR2 is SVGAGI. DNA for the CDR3: TGTGCCAGCAGTTTAATCCGGGCGGGAGCCCGGTTCCCTGGAGATACGCAGTATTTT. Protein: CASSLIRAGARFPGDTQYF.

This clonotype was counted only a few times. The chain employs TRBV20-1 and TRBJ1-4; D is perhaps TRBD1 (5 bases). The germline CDR1 and CDR2 sequences are DFQATT and SNEGSKA (reference sequence). The CDR3 spans 14 residues. Trimming removed 1 base from V and 5 bases from J, with 11 bases in between. The CDR3 nucleotides are TGCAGTGCTAGAGCGGGGGTGACAAATGAAAAACTGTTTTTT. Protein sequence: CSARAGVTNEKLFF.

The rearrangement links TRBV19 to TRBJ1-4; D is ambiguous. V gave up 5 bases and J gave up 8 bases, with 18 bases separating them. The CDR3 contains 15 residues. Looked up from germline, CDR1 is LNHDA and CDR2 is SQIVND (reference sequence). The CDR3 DNA is TGTGCCAGTAGTTTCCGGCTGGGCCTTGAGGAAAAACTGTTTTTT. Translated, it gives CASSFRLGLEEKLFF. Based on the CDR3 plus reference TRBV19 and TRBJ1-4, the full variable domain is DGGITQSPKYLFRKEGQNVTLSCEQNLNHDAMYWYRQDPGQGLRLIYYSQIVNDFQKGDIAEGYSVSREKKESFPLTVTSAQKNPTAFYLCASSFRLGLEEKLFFGSGTQLSVL.

This chain links TRBV20-1 with TRBJ2-1; 8 bases match TRBD2. Germline loops: CDR1 DFQATT, CDR2 SNEGSKA (reference sequence). J lost 8 bases, V lost 7 bases, and 10 bases had no gene match. The CDR3 covers 13 residues. CDR3 sequence (DNA): TGCAGTGTGGCCAGCGGGAGCAGGCATGAGCAGTTCTTC. This sequence encodes CSVASGSRHEQFF.

There are a few counts of this clonotype. The chain links TRBV20-1 to TRBJ1-2; tentatively, D is TRBD1 (6 bases). The CDR3 sequence is 12 residues long. Trimming removed 4 bases at V and 7 bases at J, with 13 bases between. Germline CDR1 is DFQATT and CDR2 is SNEGSKA (reference sequence). The CDR3 DNA is TGCAGTGCTACGGCGGGGGGCTCTGGCTACACCTTC. Translating it yields CSATAGGSGYTF.

This chain uses TRBV6-2 or TRBV6-3 with TRBJ2-5, with TRBD2 matching 11 bases. Germline CDR1 and CDR2: MNHEY and SVGEGT. The CDR3 loop spans 15 amino acids. Losses at the gene ends were 7 bases for V and 4 bases for J; bases not matched to a gene: 8. The CDR3 here is CASILAGAFGETQYF. DNA for the CDR3: TGTGCCAGCATACTAGCGGGAGCTTTTGGAGAGACCCAGTACTTC.